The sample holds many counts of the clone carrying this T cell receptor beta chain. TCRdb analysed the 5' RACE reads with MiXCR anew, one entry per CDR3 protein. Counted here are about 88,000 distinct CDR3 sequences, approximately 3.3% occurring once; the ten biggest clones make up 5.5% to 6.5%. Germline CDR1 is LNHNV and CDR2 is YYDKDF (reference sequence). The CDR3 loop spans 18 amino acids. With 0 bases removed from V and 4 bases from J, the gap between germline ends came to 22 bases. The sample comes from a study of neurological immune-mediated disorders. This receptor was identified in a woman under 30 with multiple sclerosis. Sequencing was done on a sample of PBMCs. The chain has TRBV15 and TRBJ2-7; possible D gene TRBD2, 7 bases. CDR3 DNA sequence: TGTGCCACCAGCAGAGATTGGGCGGGGGCGATCCGTCAGTACGAGCAGTACTTC. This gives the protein CATSRDWAGAIRQYEQYF.